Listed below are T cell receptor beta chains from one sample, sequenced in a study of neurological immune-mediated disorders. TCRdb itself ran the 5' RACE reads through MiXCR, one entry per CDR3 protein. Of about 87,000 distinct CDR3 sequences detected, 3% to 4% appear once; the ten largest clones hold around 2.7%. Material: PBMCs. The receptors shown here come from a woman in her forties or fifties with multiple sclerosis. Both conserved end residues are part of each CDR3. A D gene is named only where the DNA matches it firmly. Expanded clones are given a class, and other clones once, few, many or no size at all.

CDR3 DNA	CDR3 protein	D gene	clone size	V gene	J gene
TGCAGCACCCCTTCGACAGGGTACGATGGCTACACCTTC	CSTPSTGYDGYTF	TRBD1	many	TRBV29-1	TRBJ1-2
TGCAGCGTTGTGGCAGGGGGCTTCTACGAGCAGTACTTC	CSVVAGGFYEQYF	TRBD1	many	TRBV29-1	TRBJ2-7
TGTGCCAGCAGCTTAGTGGTGGGGTACGAGCAGTACTTC	CASSLVVGYEQYF	-	many	TRBV7-9	TRBJ2-7
TGTGCCAGCAGTTCGGACAGGGGGAACTATGGCTACACCTTC	CASSSDRGNYGYTF	TRBD1	many	TRBV12-3/TRBV12-4	TRBJ1-2
TGCGCCAGCAGCCAACTTTCTAACTATGGCTACACCTTC	CASSQLSNYGYTF	-	-	TRBV4-1	TRBJ1-2
TGCGCCAGCAGCTCGGGACAGAGATCCGAGCAGTACTTC	CASSSGQRSEQYF	TRBD1	many	TRBV5-1	TRBJ2-7
TGTGCCAGCAGCGGACTAGGGAATGAGCAGTTCTTC	CASSGLGNEQFF	TRBD2	few	TRBV7-9	TRBJ2-1
TGCGCCAGCAGCACCGGGACTAGCGACCAAGAGACCCAGTACTTC	CASSTGTSDQETQYF	TRBD2	many	TRBV5-1	TRBJ2-5
TGCAGTGCAAAGACCGGGACGTACTATGGCTACACCTTC	CSAKTGTYYGYTF	-	many	TRBV20-1	TRBJ1-2
TGCGCCAGCAGCCCGAGCGGATGGAGGAGTAATTCACCCCTCCACTTT	CASSPSGWRSNSPLHF	-	many	TRBV5-1	TRBJ1-6
TGTGCCAGCAGCGCCTCGGGATGGGAGACCCAGTACTTC	CASSASGWETQYF	-	many	TRBV7-2	TRBJ2-5